The present TCR beta chain was sequenced within a study of vaccination effects on CD4 cells after COVID-19. V lost 3 bases to trimming and J lost 13 bases, with 19 bases between them. Germline CDR1 is WSHSY and CDR2 is SAAADI. This CDR3 region has 14 residues. With the ViraFEST assay, the study expanded antigen-specific CD4+ T cells using viral peptide pools, then sequenced them. Scientists isolated CD4+ T cells after a roughly 10-day culture period ended. Vaccine administered to participants consisted of two doses of either BNT162b2 or mRNA-1273. Recipients of the vaccine had no prior SARS-CoV-2 infection and negative nucleocapsid antibodies. A note on this clone: What it binds is not known.

The protocol was immunoSEQ multiplex PCR, while the TCRdb copy is restricted to in-frame clones and leaves out a portion. The sample records 65,000 to 75,000 clones, around 74% being singletons. The chain carries TRBV10-2 and TRBJ2-1, with D perhaps matching TRBD2 (5 bases). The material was CD4+ T cells from PBMCs cultured with HCoV-229E spike peptides, obtained after COVID-19 vaccination. The origin of this receptor is a human donor who received a COVID-19 vaccine. The CDR3: CASSEPTGNSVQFF. The CDR3 DNA follows: TGCGCCAGCAGTGAACCGACCGGGAATTCTGTTCAGTTCTTC.